This T cell receptor (beta chain) is drawn from a study of T cell responses to AZD1222 COVID-19 vaccine. Overall study context: Second-dose timings of about 4 or about 12 weeks were pooled. Study results and limitations: After two AZD1222 doses, spike-specific TCR breadth and depth rose versus day 0. Recipients of AZD1222 seropositive at baseline numbered only 6 or 7.

The data were produced by immunoSEQ multiplex PCR, yet TCRdb's version contains in-frame clones alone and is incomplete. The sample has about 140,000 clones, 91% seen once. Regarding this clone: Its antigen remains unidentified.

This CDR3 is built from 15 residues. Germline V gene lookup returns CDR1 SGHTA and CDR2 FQGNSA. V shed 5 bases, J shed 8 bases, and the junction held 12 bases outside the gene matches. The chain employs TRBV7-2 and TRBJ2-1; 7 bases match TRBD2. The receptor comes from an adult in good health. The specimen comprised peripheral blood, sampled on day 0 of AZD1222 vaccination. The CDR3 DNA reads as TGTGCCAGCAGCCGGCGGGCGAGCGGGGAATATGAGCAGTTCTTC. It is translated as CASSRRASGEYEQFF.